The 21 T cell receptor beta chains presented below share a single source sample, sequenced in a study of blood T cell repertoires in COVID-19. Data came from immunoSEQ multiplex PCR; TCRdb stores just in-frame clones and leaves some out. Of tens of thousands of clones in the sample, roughly four fifths were seen once. The sample consisted of peripheral blood. Receptor source: a man at least 80 years old with COVID-19, enrolled during active disease.

The rearrangement links TRBV28 to TRBJ1-5; maybe TRBD1 (5 bases). With 0 bases removed from V and 1 base from J, the gap between germline ends came to 10 bases. CDR1 MDHEN and CDR2 SYDVKM come from the germline V gene. The CDR3 has 16 residues. The DNA of the CDR3 is TGTGCCAGCAGTTTATGGCAGGGAACGAGCAATCAGCCCCAGCATTTT. Translated, it gives CASSLWQGTSNQPQHF.

This chain connects TRBV2 to TRBJ2-1; D may be TRBD2 (8 bases). Germline values: CDR1 SNHLY, CDR2 FYNNEI. V was cut by 6 bases and J by 8 bases, with 20 bases left in between. There are 15 residues in the CDR3. The CDR3 region has the DNA TGTGCCAGCAGGGACAGGAGCGGGAGCTTCGATGAGCAGTTCTTC. Amino acids: CASRDRSGSFDEQFF.

The chain employs TRBV5-1 and TRBJ2-5; 12 positions match TRBD2. V shed 0 bases and J 3 bases; nucleotides not matched to a gene: 15. The germline V gene encodes CDR1 SGHRS and CDR2 YFSETQ. This CDR3 has 20 amino acids. CDR3 coding DNA: TGCGCCAGCAGCTTGGGGTCCCGACTAGCGGGGGTTACGGGGAAAGAGACCCAGTACTTC. Protein product: CASSLGSRLAGVTGKETQYF.

The chain's CDR3 is CASSHGGSGNTIYF. CDR3 nucleotides: TGTGCCAGCAGCCACGGCGGCTCTGGAAACACCATATATTTT. This chain joins TRBV3-1 (or the pseudogene TRBV3-2) and TRBJ1-3, with D uncertain. Germline-derived CDR1 and CDR2 are LGHDT and YNNKEL (reference sequence). This CDR3 has 14 residues. V was shortened by 3 bases and J by 0 bases, with 6 bases between the two germline ends.

This chain joins TRBV23-1 and TRBJ1-5; D not resolved. TRBV23-1 is identified as an open reading frame with a role that is uncertain. This CDR3 has 11 residues. V was pared by 8 bases and J by 9 bases, with 11 bases between. CDR3 coding DNA: TGCGCCAGCCAAAAGCGGGGGCCCCAGCATTTT. Encoded protein: CASQKRGPQHF.

V usage is TRBV9 and J usage is TRBJ1-6; perhaps TRBD1 as D (5 bases). Per germline, CDR1 SGDLS and CDR2 YYNGEE. Trimming took 5 bases from V and 8 from J, leaving 14 bases between them. This CDR3 contains 14 residues. DNA of the CDR3: TGTGCCAGCAGAGGGGCCGCCCGCGATTCACCCCTCCACTTT. This gives the protein CASRGAARDSPLHF.

The chain recombines TRBV24-1 with TRBJ1-5; a weak D match, TRBD1 (5 bases). This CDR3 has 15 amino acids. Germline values: CDR1 KGHDR, CDR2 SFDVKD. Between the trimmed V and J ends, which lost 4 bases and 5 bases, there was a span of 14 bases. The CDR3 DNA is TGTGCCACCAGTGACCCCCGGGACTTATATCAGCCCCAGCATTTT. Amino acids: CATSDPRDLYQPQHF.

This clone was seen at least ten times. CDR3 region: CATSTPWTGPSTDTQYF. As DNA, the CDR3 is TGTGCCACCAGCACGCCTTGGACAGGGCCTAGCACAGATACGCAGTATTTT. This chain uses TRBV15 with TRBJ2-3; 8 nucleotides align to TRBD1. CDR1 and CDR2 (germline): LNHNV, YYDKDF (reference sequence). V lost 4 bases, J lost 0 bases, and 9 bases stayed unmatched. This CDR3 has 17 residues. Full variable domain (outside the CDR3, taken from reference TRBV15 and TRBJ2-3): DAMVIQNPRYQVTQFGKPVTLSCSQTLNHNVMYWYQQKSSQAPKLLFHYYDKDFNNEADTPDNFQSRRPNTSFCFLDIRSPGLGDTAMYLCATSTPWTGPSTDTQYFGPGTRLTVL.

The chain couples TRBV9 to TRBJ2-3; D might be TRBD1 (5 bases). CDR3 size: 15 residues. Germline CDR1 SGDLS, CDR2 YYNGEE. With 4 bases removed from V and 4 bases from J, the gap between germline ends came to 16 bases. CDR3 sequence: CASSPRVVGPDTQYF. The CDR3 DNA follows: TGTGCCAGCAGCCCCCGAGTAGTGGGGCCAGATACGCAGTATTTT.

V usage is TRBV6-2 or TRBV6-3 and J usage is TRBJ2-1; 9 bases align to TRBD2. This CDR3 has 16 amino acids. V shed 4 bases and J 7 bases; nucleotides not matched to a gene: 11. CDR1 MNHEY and CDR2 SVGEGT come from the germline V gene. The chain's CDR3 is CASSWSGGLVGNEQFF. The CDR3 coding sequence is TGTGCCAGCAGTTGGAGCGGGGGGCTTGTGGGTAATGAGCAGTTCTTC.

The chain couples TRBV19 to TRBJ2-5; 12 bases fit TRBD2. The CDR3 is 17 amino acids. Germline CDR1 and CDR2: LNHDA and SQIVND (reference sequence). With 3 bases clipped from V and 2 bases from J, the junction kept 7 bases outside the gene matches. CDR3 sequence (DNA): TGTGCCAGTAGTATTCGGACTAGCGGGAAATCACAAGAGACCCAGTACTTC. Translating gives CASSIRTSGKSQETQYF.

The chain uses TRBV28 and TRBJ1-1; TRBD1 agrees at 8 bases. Trimming removed 4 bases from V and 4 bases from J; junction bases left unmatched: 5. In germline, CDR1 is MDHEN, CDR2 SYDVKM. There are 14 residues in the CDR3. The CDR3 protein is CASSWTGRTTEAFF. The DNA for the CDR3 is TGTGCCAGCAGTTGGACAGGGAGGACCACTGAAGCTTTCTTT.

The genes are TRBV27 and TRBJ2-6; D gene uncertain. The CDR3 runs 14 residues. Trimming removed 3 bases from V and 3 bases from J, with 6 bases in between. Germline CDR1 MNHEY, CDR2 SMNVEV (reference sequence). The CDR3 nucleotides are TGTGCCAGCAGTTTGGCGGTTGGGGCCAACGTCCTGACTTTC. Translated: CASSLAVGANVLTF.

This sequence joins TRBV5-8 and TRBJ2-7; no firm D call. The CDR3 runs to 12 residues. V was cut by 5 bases and J by 6 bases, with 12 bases left in between. Germline loops: CDR1 SGHTS, CDR2 YDEGEE. Here the CDR3 reads CASRRYGSEQYF. The CDR3 nucleotides are TGTGCCAGCAGGAGGTACGGGTCCGAGCAGTACTTC.

The chain has TRBV3-1 (or the pseudogene TRBV3-2) and TRBJ1-5, with no clear D. The CDR3 is 14 amino acids. Per the germline V gene, CDR1 is LGHDT and CDR2 is YNNKEL (reference sequence). V was cut by 3 bases and J by 3 bases, with 9 bases left in between. The chain's CDR3 is CASSHRRSNQPQHF. The CDR3 DNA sequence: TGTGCCAGCAGCCACCGCCGGTCCAATCAGCCCCAGCATTTT.

This sequence joins TRBV3-1 (or the pseudogene TRBV3-2) and TRBJ2-5; TRBD2 matches 8 bases. This CDR3 region has 14 residues. J was trimmed by 5 bases and V by 6 bases; bases with no gene match: 8. Germline V gene data show CDR1 as LGHDT and CDR2 as YNNKEL (reference sequence). Written as DNA, the CDR3 is TGTGCCAGCAGACTGAGCGGGAGCGGGGAGACCCAGTACTTC. Translation gives CASRLSGSGETQYF.

The chain uses TRBV19 and TRBJ1-6, with D perhaps TRBD1 (6 bases). The ends were cut back, 8 bases at V and 2 bases at J, with 10 bases in the middle. Looked up from germline, CDR1 is LNHDA and CDR2 is SQIVND (reference sequence). The CDR3 has 14 amino acids. The chain's CDR3 is CASGGVAYNSPLHF. The CDR3 DNA follows: TGTGCCAGTGGGGGCGTAGCCTATAATTCACCCCTCCACTTT.

This chain uses TRBV7-9 with TRBJ2-7; no clear D. This CDR3 has 12 amino acids. Looked up from germline, CDR1 is SEHNR and CDR2 is FQNEAQ (reference sequence). The germline V and J ends were trimmed by 2 bases and 6 bases, with 8 bases remaining between them. The CDR3 loop is CASSLLGGEQYF. Written as DNA, the CDR3 is TGTGCCAGCAGCTTACTCGGTGGCGAGCAGTACTTC.

The chain is built from TRBV9 and TRBJ2-2; no clear D gene. Deletions cut 0 bases from V and 7 bases from J, with 13 bases between. This CDR3 is 15 amino acids long. Germline V gene sequence: CDR1 SGDLS, CDR2 YYNGEE. The CDR3 nucleotides are TGTGCCAGCAGCGTAGCCGGGTTAGGTAGCGGGGAGCTGTTTTTT. It encodes CASSVAGLGSGELFF.

V gene TRBV7-2 combines with J gene TRBJ1-4; D is unclear. The germline V gene has CDR1 SGHTA and CDR2 FQGNSA. The CDR3 contains 13 residues. The V gene lost 1 base and the J gene lost 11 bases, with 11 bases spanning the gap. CDR3 residues: CASSLVRVDKLFF. The CDR3 bases are TGTGCCAGCAGCTTAGTGAGGGTGGATAAACTGTTTTTT.

This rearrangement joins TRBV6-1 to TRBJ2-1; tentatively, D is TRBD2 (6 bases). The CDR3 is 14 amino acids. V shed 0 bases and J shed 8 bases, with 11 bases lying between them. The germline V gene encodes CDR1 MNHNS and CDR2 SASEGT. The DNA of the CDR3 is TGTGCCAGCAGTGAAGCTGGGGAGGTGGATGAGCAGTTCTTC. Residues: CASSEAGEVDEQFF.